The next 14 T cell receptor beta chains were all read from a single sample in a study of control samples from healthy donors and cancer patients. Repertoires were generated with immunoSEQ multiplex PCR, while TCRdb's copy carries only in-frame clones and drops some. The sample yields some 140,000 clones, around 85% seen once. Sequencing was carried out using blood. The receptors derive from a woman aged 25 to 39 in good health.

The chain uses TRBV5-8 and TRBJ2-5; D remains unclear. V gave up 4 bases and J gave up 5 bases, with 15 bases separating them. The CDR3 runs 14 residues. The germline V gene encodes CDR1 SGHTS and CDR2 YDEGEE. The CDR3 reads CASSLPDNRETQYF. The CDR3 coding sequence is TGTGCCAGCAGCCTACCCGACAACCGCGAGACCCAGTACTTC.

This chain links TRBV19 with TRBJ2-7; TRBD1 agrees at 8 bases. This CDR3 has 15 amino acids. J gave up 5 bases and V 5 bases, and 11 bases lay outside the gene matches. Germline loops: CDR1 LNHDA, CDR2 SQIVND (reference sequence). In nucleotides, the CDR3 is TGTGCCAGTAGTCACCCCCGGACAGGGTTCGACGAGCAGTACTTC. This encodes CASSHPRTGFDEQYF.

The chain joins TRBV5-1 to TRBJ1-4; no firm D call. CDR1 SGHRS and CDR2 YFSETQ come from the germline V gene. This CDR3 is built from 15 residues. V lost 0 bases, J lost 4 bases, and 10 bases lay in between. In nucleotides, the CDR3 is TGCGCCAGCAGCTTGGCGACAACAAGTAATGAAAAACTGTTTTTT. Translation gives CASSLATTSNEKLFF.

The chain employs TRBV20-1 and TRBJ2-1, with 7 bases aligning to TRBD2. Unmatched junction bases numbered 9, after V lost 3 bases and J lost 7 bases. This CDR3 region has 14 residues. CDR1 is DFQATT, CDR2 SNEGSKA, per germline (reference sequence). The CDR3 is CSASRAGESNEQFF. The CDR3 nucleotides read TGCAGTGCTAGTAGGGCGGGAGAGTCGAATGAGCAGTTCTTC.

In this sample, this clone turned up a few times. CDR3 amino acids: CASSPRVSSYEQYF. The CDR3 DNA is TGTGCCAGCAGCCCCAGGGTCAGCTCCTACGAGCAGTACTTC. V usage is TRBV7-2 and J usage is TRBJ2-7, with D possibly matching TRBD1 (5 bases). V lost 5 bases, J lost 0 bases, and 11 bases lay in between. CDR3 size: 14 residues. CDR1 and CDR2 (germline): SGHTA, FQGNSA.

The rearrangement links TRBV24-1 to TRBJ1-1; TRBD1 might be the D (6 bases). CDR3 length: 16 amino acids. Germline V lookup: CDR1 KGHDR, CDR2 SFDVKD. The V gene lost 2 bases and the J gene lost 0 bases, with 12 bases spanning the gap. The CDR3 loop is CATSDSTGHLNTEAFF. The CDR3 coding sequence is TGTGCCACCAGTGATTCGACGGGACACCTGAACACTGAAGCTTTCTTT.

CDR3 amino acids: CASHPTRDTEAFF. CDR3 DNA: TGTGCCAGCCACCCCACCAGGGACACTGAAGCTTTCTTT. This chain joins TRBV28 and TRBJ1-1; the D gene is possibly TRBD1 (5 bases). The CDR3 has 13 residues. The V gene lost 8 bases and the J gene lost 3 bases, with 13 bases spanning the gap. The germline CDR1 and CDR2 sequences are MDHEN and SYDVKM.

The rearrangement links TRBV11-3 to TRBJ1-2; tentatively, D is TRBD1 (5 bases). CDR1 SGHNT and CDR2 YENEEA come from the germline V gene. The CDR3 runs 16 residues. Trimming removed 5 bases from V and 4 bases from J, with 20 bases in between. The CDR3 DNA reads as TGTGCCAGCAGCCCCCCAGGGAGCGAAGGGGTCTATGGCTACACCTTC. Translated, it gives CASSPPGSEGVYGYTF. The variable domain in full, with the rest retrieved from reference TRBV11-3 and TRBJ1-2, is EAGVVQSPRYKIIEKKQPVAFWCNPISGHNTLYWYLQNLGQGPELLIRYENEEAVDDSQLPKDRFSAERLKGVDSTLKIQPAELGDSAVYLCASSPPGSEGVYGYTFGSGTRLTVV.

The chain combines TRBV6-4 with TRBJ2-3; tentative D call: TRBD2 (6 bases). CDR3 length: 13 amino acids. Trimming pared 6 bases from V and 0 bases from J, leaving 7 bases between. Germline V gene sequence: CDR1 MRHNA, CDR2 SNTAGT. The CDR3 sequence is CASRGGSTDTQYF. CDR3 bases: TGTGCCAGCAGGGGAGGCAGCACAGATACGCAGTATTTT.

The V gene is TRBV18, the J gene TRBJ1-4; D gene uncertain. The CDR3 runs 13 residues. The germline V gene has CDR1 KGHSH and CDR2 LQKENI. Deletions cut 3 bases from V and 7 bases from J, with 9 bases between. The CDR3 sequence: CASSPSAIEKLFF. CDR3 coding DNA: TGTGCCAGCTCACCCTCCGCCATTGAAAAACTGTTTTTT.

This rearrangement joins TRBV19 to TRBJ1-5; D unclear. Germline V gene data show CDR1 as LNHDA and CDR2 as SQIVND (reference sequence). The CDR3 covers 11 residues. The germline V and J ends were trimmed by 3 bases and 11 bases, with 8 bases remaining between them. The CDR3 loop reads CASSMPSTQHF. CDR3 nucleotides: TGTGCCAGTAGTATGCCCAGTACCCAGCATTTT.

In DNA form, the CDR3 reads TGTGCCAGCTCCTTGACAGCTTCCTCTGGAAACACCATATATTTT. The encoded protein is CASSLTASSGNTIYF. V gene TRBV18 combines with J gene TRBJ1-3; the D gene is possibly TRBD1 (5 bases). The germline V and J ends were trimmed by 6 bases and 0 bases, with 12 bases remaining between them. The germline V gene has CDR1 KGHSH and CDR2 LQKENI. This CDR3 spans 15 amino acids.

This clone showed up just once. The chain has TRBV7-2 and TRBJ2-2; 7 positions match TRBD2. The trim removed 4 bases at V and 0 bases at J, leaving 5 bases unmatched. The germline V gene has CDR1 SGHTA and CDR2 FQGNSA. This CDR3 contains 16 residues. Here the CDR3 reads CASSSRAGSNTGELFF. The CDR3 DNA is TGTGCCAGCAGCTCTCGAGCGGGGTCGAACACCGGGGAGCTGTTTTTT.

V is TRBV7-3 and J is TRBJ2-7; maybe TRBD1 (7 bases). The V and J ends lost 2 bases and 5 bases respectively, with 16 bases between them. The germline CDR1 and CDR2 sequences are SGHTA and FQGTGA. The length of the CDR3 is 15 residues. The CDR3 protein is CASSLFGRGVDEQYF. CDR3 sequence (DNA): TGTGCCAGCAGCTTATTCGGCAGGGGGGTGGACGAGCAGTACTTC.